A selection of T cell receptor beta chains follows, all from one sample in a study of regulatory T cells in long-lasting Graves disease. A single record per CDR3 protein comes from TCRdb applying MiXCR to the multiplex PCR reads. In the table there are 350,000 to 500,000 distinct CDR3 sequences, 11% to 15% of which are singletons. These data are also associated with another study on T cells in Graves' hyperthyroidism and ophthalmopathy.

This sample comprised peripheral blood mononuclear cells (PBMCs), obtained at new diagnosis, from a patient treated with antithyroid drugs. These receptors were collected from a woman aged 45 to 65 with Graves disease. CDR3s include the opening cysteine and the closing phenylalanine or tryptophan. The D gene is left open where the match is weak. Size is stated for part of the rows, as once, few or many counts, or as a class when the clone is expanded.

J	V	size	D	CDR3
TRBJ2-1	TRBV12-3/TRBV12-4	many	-	CASIPRGLGGSSYNEQFF
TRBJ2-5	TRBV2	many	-	CATRETLQETQYF
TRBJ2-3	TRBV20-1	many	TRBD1	CSARPKRTGFEQYF
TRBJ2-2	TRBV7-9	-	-	CASSRPGTTNTGELFF
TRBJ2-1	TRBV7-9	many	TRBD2	CASRSSGRAVNEQFF
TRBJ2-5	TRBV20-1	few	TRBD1	CSARRGQAQETQYF
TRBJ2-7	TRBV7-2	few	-	CASSSPISYEQYF
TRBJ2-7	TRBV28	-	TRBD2	CASSLVTSGTYEQYF
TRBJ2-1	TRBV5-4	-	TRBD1	CASRPGGDRVRNNEQFF
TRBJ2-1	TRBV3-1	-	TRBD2	CASSQDNGGLAGFNEQFF
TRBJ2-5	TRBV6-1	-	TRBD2	CVTRQASGRPQETQYF
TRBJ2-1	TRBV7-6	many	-	CASSRGQLYNEQFF
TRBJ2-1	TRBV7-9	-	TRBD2	CASSPALSSGGSYNEQFF
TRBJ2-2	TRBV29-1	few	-	CSALDPGTGNTGELFF
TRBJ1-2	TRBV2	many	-	CASSEDGTTNYGYTF
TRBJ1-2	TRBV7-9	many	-	CASSFGINRERGYGYTF